The 10 T cell receptor beta chains presented below share a single source sample, sequenced in a study of STAT3 mutations in large granular lymphocyte leukemia. No cognate antigen is known for these TCRs. Whole-study findings and limits: In T-cell large granular lymphocyte leukemia, about half of patients showed multiple immunodominant subclonotypes.

The table came from immunoSEQ multiplex PCR; TCRdb's copy has only in-frame clones and leaves some out. The sample gives 30,000 to 40,000 clones, 70% to 90% of which show up once; 9.5% to 15% is in the top ten. Material for sequencing was peripheral blood mononuclear cells. These receptors all come from a man aged 55 to 70 with T-cell large granular lymphocyte leukemia. Some clones in this sample may be carry-over from other donors' samples.

The V call is TRBV11-3, the J call TRBJ2-2; possible D gene TRBD1, 5 bases. The CDR3 spans 15 residues. The V gene lost 5 bases and the J gene lost 0 bases, with 10 bases spanning the gap. Germline loops: CDR1 SGHNT, CDR2 YENEEA. The CDR3 sequence: CASSPGLTNTGELFF. Here the CDR3 DNA reads TGTGCCAGCAGCCCAGGGCTAACGAACACCGGGGAGCTGTTTTTT.

The rearrangement joins TRBV27 to TRBJ1-2; D might be TRBD1 (5 bases). Deletions cut 0 bases from V and 2 bases from J, with 7 bases between. Germline assignment: CDR1 MNHEY and CDR2 SMNVEV (reference sequence). The CDR3 sequence is 14 residues long. CDR3 amino acids: CASSLSPGNYGYTF. In DNA form, the CDR3 reads TGTGCCAGCAGTTTATCGCCAGGGAACTATGGCTACACCTTC.

The V call is TRBV18, the J call TRBJ1-4, with D perhaps matching TRBD1 (5 bases). The germline V gene encodes CDR1 KGHSH and CDR2 LQKENI. The CDR3 is 14 residues long. The V and J ends lost 2 bases and 7 bases respectively, with 11 bases between them. The CDR3 loop is CASSPGGDGEKLFF. In DNA, the CDR3 is TGTGCCAGCTCACCAGGAGGGGACGGTGAAAAACTGTTTTTT. Supplemented by reference TRBV18 and TRBJ1-4, the full variable domain reads NAGVMQNPRHLVRRRGQEARLRCSPMKGHSHVYWYRQLPEEGLKFMVYLQKENIIDESGMPKERFSAEFPKEGPSILRIQQVVRGDSAAYFCASSPGGDGEKLFFGSGTQLSVL.

This clone was seen a single time. The chain links TRBV28 to TRBJ2-5, with D maybe TRBD2 (5 bases). Germline loops: CDR1 MDHEN, CDR2 SYDVKM. CDR3 length: 13 residues. V was cut by 5 bases and J by 5 bases, with 12 bases left in between. The CDR3 loop is CASSPPPGETQYF. In nucleotides, the CDR3 is TGTGCCAGCAGTCCTCCTCCGGGGGAGACCCAGTACTTC.

This chain uses TRBV28 with TRBJ2-7, with D hard to call. V was cut by 3 bases and J by 1 base, with 13 bases left in between. There are 15 residues in the CDR3. The germline V gene has CDR1 MDHEN and CDR2 SYDVKM. The DNA of the CDR3 is TGTGCCAGCAGTTTCGAGCCGGCTGGATCCTACGAGCAGTACTTC. Residues: CASSFEPAGSYEQYF.

V and J are TRBV4-2 and TRBJ2-1, with D perhaps TRBD2 (6 bases). This CDR3 has 17 residues. Trimming shortened V by 0 bases and J by 7 bases, and 19 bases separated the two germline ends. Germline-derived CDR1 and CDR2 are LGHNA and YNFKEQ. The CDR3 DNA follows: TGTGCCAGCAGCCAAGATCACGGTGGGCCTGGGGGGAATGAGCAGTTCTTC. Translating it yields CASSQDHGGPGGNEQFF.

This clone has only one observation. The chain has TRBV5-1 and TRBJ2-3, with D perhaps assigned TRBD1 or TRBD2 (5 bases each). The CDR3 has 17 amino acids. Germline V gives CDR1 SGHRS, CDR2 YFSETQ. Trimming took 4 bases from V and 2 from J, leaving 20 bases between them. The CDR3 bases are TGCGCCAGCAGCACGGGACGGACCGCGTGGGCCACAGATACGCAGTATTTT. Translation: CASSTGRTAWATDTQYF.

The chain employs TRBV15 and TRBJ1-5, with TRBD1 as a possible D gene (5 bases). V was trimmed by 5 bases and J by 1 base, leaving 12 bases between them. Germline V gene data show CDR1 as LNHNV and CDR2 as YYDKDF (reference sequence). The CDR3 extends over 15 amino acids. CDR3 amino acids: CATSAGPPSNQPQHF. CDR3 DNA sequence: TGTGCCACCAGCGCAGGGCCTCCGAGCAATCAGCCCCAGCATTTT.

The rearrangement uses TRBV19 and TRBJ2-7; 7 bases align to TRBD2. V trimming: 6 bases; J trimming: 2 bases; junction bases outside the gene matches: 7. CDR3 length equals 14 residues. Looked up from germline, CDR1 is LNHDA and CDR2 is SQIVND (reference sequence). The CDR3, as DNA: TGTGCCAGTAGAACGGGGGGATTTCCCTACGAGCAGTACTTC. Its protein product is CASRTGGFPYEQYF.

V and J are TRBV4-3 and TRBJ2-7; D remains unclear. Per the germline V gene, CDR1 is LGHNA and CDR2 is YSLEER. The CDR3 covers 14 residues. Between the trimmed V and J ends, which lost 1 base and 1 base, there was a span of 8 bases. CDR3 residues: CASSQGMESYEQYF. DNA for the CDR3: TGCGCCAGCAGCCAAGGGATGGAATCCTACGAGCAGTACTTC.